These 22 T cell receptor beta chains were all obtained from the same sample, sequenced in a study of identical twins' blood T cells. One entry per CDR3 protein, called by TCRdb with MiXCR from the 5' RACE reads. Among 350,000 to 400,000 distinct CDR3 sequences listed, roughly 31% were seen once. Sample: PBMCs. These receptors came from a woman aged 18 to 50 in good health.

The chain links TRBV6-5 to TRBJ1-2; perhaps TRBD1 as D (5 bases). The CDR3 totals 14 residues. V lost 6 bases and J 2 bases, leaving 13 bases between the germline ends. From germline, CDR1 is MNHEY and CDR2 SVGAGI. The CDR3, as DNA: TGTGCCAGCAGGGGACCAAGTACGAACTATGGCTACACCTTC. This gives the protein CASRGPSTNYGYTF.

In this sample, this clonotype turned up a few times. This sequence joins TRBV10-2 and TRBJ2-1; no firm D call. The CDR3 sequence is 16 residues long. The germline gives CDR1 WSHSY, CDR2 SAAADI. V lost 6 bases, J lost 1 base, and 16 bases lay in between. The CDR3 nucleotides are TGCGCCAGCAGATCCGTGGCTCCGGCGTCCTACAATGAGCAGTTCTTC. Protein sequence: CASRSVAPASYNEQFF.

Comment on this clonotype: A read error may produce the germline difference seen at one junction end. As DNA, the CDR3 is TGCAGTGCTAGACACGGGGAAGGGACAGTCCCTTCCGCCTTC. This encodes CSARHGEGTVPSAF. V gene TRBV20-1 combines with J gene TRBJ1-2; TRBD1 matches at 7 bases. This CDR3 is built from 14 residues. Germline CDR1 reads DFQATT; CDR2 reads SNEGSKA (reference sequence).

This clonotype was recorded at least ten times. This chain joins TRBV19 and TRBJ1-2; D gene unclear. In germline, CDR1 is LNHDA, CDR2 SQIVND (reference sequence). There are 13 residues in the CDR3. The V end lost 3 bases, the J end lost 8 bases, and 13 bases lay between the germline ends. CDR3 residues: CASSIPTPDGYTF. The CDR3 bases are TGTGCCAGTAGTATCCCAACCCCGGACGGCTACACCTTC.

There are a few counts of this clonotype. V usage is TRBV7-2 and J usage is TRBJ2-3, with TRBD2 matching over 9 bases. After removal of 6 bases from V and 1 base from J, the junction contained 5 bases not matched to a gene. The CDR3 runs 15 residues. Germline loops: CDR1 SGHTA, CDR2 FQGNSA. CDR3 bases: TGTGCCAGCAGGCCTCGACTAGCGGGCACAGATACGCAGTATTTT. Residues: CASRPRLAGTDTQYF.

The rearrangement joins TRBV5-1 to TRBJ2-7; maybe TRBD2 (6 bases). The CDR3 is made up of 14 amino acids. With 2 bases removed from V and 3 bases from J, the gap between germline ends came to 12 bases. In germline, CDR1 is SGHRS, CDR2 YFSETQ. CDR3 DNA sequence: TGCGCCAGCAGCTTAGGACTACCAAGCTACGAGCAGTACTTC. Its protein product is CASSLGLPSYEQYF.

The CDR3 reads CASSPGTTGELFF. CDR3 DNA sequence: TGTGCCAGCAGTCCCGGGACCACCGGGGAGCTGTTTTTT. The chain uses TRBV12-3 or TRBV12-4 and TRBJ2-2; perhaps D is TRBD1 or TRBD2 (5 bases each). The CDR3 is 13 residues long. Between the trimmed V and J ends, which lost 5 bases and 4 bases, there was a span of 8 bases.

Only a few counts were recorded for this clonotype. The chain uses TRBV20-1 and TRBJ1-5; D gene unclear. CDR1 DFQATT and CDR2 SNEGSKA come from the germline V gene (reference sequence). The CDR3 sequence is 12 residues long. Trimming left V 5 bases short and J 5 bases short, with 10 bases between. CDR3 sequence (DNA): TGCAGTGCTCTAGGGTTCGATCAGCCCCAGCATTTT. Its protein product is CSALGFDQPQHF.

The chain uses TRBV27 and TRBJ1-1; D remains ambiguous. Germline CDR1 reads MNHEY; CDR2 reads SMNVEV (reference sequence). The CDR3 contains 13 residues. V gave up 5 bases and J gave up 1 base, with 8 bases separating them. This CDR3 reads CASSELRNTEAFF. CDR3 sequence (DNA): TGTGCCAGCAGTGAACTCCGGAACACTGAAGCTTTCTTT.

In this sample, this clonotype turned up once. The chain links TRBV2 to TRBJ2-7, with D uncertain. The CDR3 consists of 13 residues. Between the trimmed V and J ends, which lost 4 bases and 3 bases, there was a span of 10 bases. CDR1 is SNHLY and CDR2 is FYNNEI in the germline V gene. DNA for the CDR3: TGTGCCAGCAGTGTGGGTCAGAACTACGAGCAGTACTTC. It codes for CASSVGQNYEQYF. The full variable domain, its missing parts supplied by reference TRBV2 and TRBJ2-7, is EPEVTQTPSHQVTQMGQEVILRCVPISNHLYFYWYRQILGQKVEFLVSFYNNEISEKSEIFDDQFSVERPDGSNFTLKIRSTKLEDSAMYFCASSVGQNYEQYFGPGTRLTVT.

Regarding this clonotype: Mismatch with germline at one junction end may stem from a read error. The chain couples TRBV18 to TRBJ2-1; D is possibly TRBD2 (5 bases). Germline V CDR1 and CDR2: KGHSH, LQKENI. The CDR3 covers 16 residues. CDR3 sequence: CASSPVVPSSYNEHFF. In nucleotides, the CDR3 is TGTGCCAGCTCACCGGTAGTTCCTAGCTCCTACAATGAGCATTTCTTC. Supplemented by reference TRBV18 and TRBJ2-1, the full variable domain reads NAGVMQNPRHLVRRRGQEARLRCSPMKGHSHVYWYRQLPEEGLKFMVYLQKENIIDESGMPKERFSAEFPKEGPSILRIQQVVRGDSAAYFCASSPVVPSSYNEHFFGPGTRLTVL.

For this clonotype: This is likely a read error, given that the CDR3 carries no conserved phenylalanine or tryptophan at its end. The chain joins TRBV20-1 to TRBJ1-2; D might be TRBD1 (6 bases). The germline gives CDR1 DFQATT, CDR2 SNEGSKA (reference sequence). The CDR3 has 12 amino acids. The CDR3 nucleotides are TGCACCACACAGGGAGCTAACTATGGCTACACCCTC. Translated: CTTQGANYGYTL.

In this sample, this clonotype turned up a few times. V and J are TRBV6-5 and TRBJ1-1, with no clear D. Trimming removed 10 bases at V and 4 bases at J, with 7 bases between. Germline V CDR1 and CDR2: MNHEY, SVGAGI. CDR3 length: 10 amino acids. The CDR3 DNA sequence: TGTGCCACAAGGGCCACTGAAGCTTTCTTT. Encoded protein: CATRATEAFF.

This clonotype was found a few times. The chain's CDR3 is CASSLNGLYGYTF. Here the CDR3 DNA reads TGTGCCAGCAGCTTAAACGGGCTTTATGGCTACACCTTC. The chain has TRBV7-9 and TRBJ1-2; D gene ambiguous. Germline V lookup: CDR1 SEHNR, CDR2 FQNEAQ (reference sequence). This CDR3 has 13 residues. V gave up 2 bases and J gave up 5 bases, with 9 bases separating them.

V gene TRBV9 combines with J gene TRBJ2-2; D ambiguous. The V end was cut by 2 bases, the J end by 7 bases, with 12 bases between. This CDR3 is built from 14 residues. Per germline, CDR1 SGDLS and CDR2 YYNGEE. The CDR3 sequence: CASSVDGSVGELFF. CDR3 nucleotides: TGTGCCAGCAGCGTGGACGGTTCGGTCGGGGAGCTGTTTTTT.

This rearrangement joins TRBV15 to TRBJ1-1; D might be TRBD1 (5 bases). CDR1 LNHNV and CDR2 YYDKDF come from the germline V gene (reference sequence). Deletions cut 3 bases from V and 7 bases from J, with 12 bases between. CDR3 length: 13 amino acids. CDR3 bases: TGTGCCACCAGCAGCCAGACGGGGGGTGAAGCTTTCTTT. Encoded protein: CATSSQTGGEAFF.

The chain joins TRBV12-3 or TRBV12-4 to TRBJ2-1, with D possibly being TRBD1 (6 bases). V lost 7 bases to trimming and J lost 1 base, with 8 bases between them. The CDR3 runs to 13 residues. This CDR3 is CASIRGSYNEQFF. CDR3 coding DNA: TGTGCCAGCATAAGGGGGTCCTACAATGAGCAGTTCTTC.

This clonotype was seen more than once but under ten times. This rearrangement joins TRBV10-3 to TRBJ2-3; weak D call: TRBD1 (5 bases). The CDR3 loop spans 12 amino acids. Germline assignment: CDR1 ENHRY and CDR2 SYGVKD. Trimming pared 10 bases from V and 4 bases from J, leaving 12 bases between. CDR3 in amino acids: CATTQGADTQYF. The CDR3 bases are TGTGCCACCACCCAGGGCGCAGATACGCAGTATTTT.

This clonotype was counted ten times or more. V gene TRBV11-2 combines with J gene TRBJ2-3; D call uncertain. The CDR3 consists of 14 residues. Germline V lookup: CDR1 SGHAT, CDR2 FQNNGV. The V gene lost 0 bases and the J gene lost 0 bases, with 4 bases spanning the gap. CDR3 DNA: TGTGCCAGCAGCTTAGATCGGAGCACAGATACGCAGTATTTT. Amino acid sequence: CASSLDRSTDTQYF.

The V gene is TRBV19, the J gene TRBJ2-1, with 8 bases lining up with TRBD2. Per the germline V gene, CDR1 is LNHDA and CDR2 is SQIVND (reference sequence). The CDR3 spans 14 residues. V trimming: 3 bases; J trimming: 7 bases; junction bases outside the gene matches: 5. The DNA of the CDR3 is TGTGCCAGTAGTATGGGCCGGGGGGGGAATGAGCAGTTCTTC. The encoded protein is CASSMGRGGNEQFF.

This clonotype was seen more than once but under ten times. V gene TRBV20-1 combines with J gene TRBJ1-4; 7 bases are shared with TRBD1. V lost 1 base and J lost 4; bases outside the gene matches: 9. This CDR3 contains 16 residues. The germline gives CDR1 DFQATT, CDR2 SNEGSKA (reference sequence). The CDR3 sequence is CSARVLGGQRNEKLFF. In nucleotides, the CDR3 is TGCAGTGCTAGAGTGCTCGGGGGACAGCGTAATGAAAAACTGTTTTTT.

This clonotype occurred once. The CDR3 protein is CAWSTGGILWTFF. DNA for the CDR3: TGTGCCTGGAGCACAGGGGGGATATTATGGACTTTCTTT. The chain employs TRBV30 and TRBJ1-1; 8 bases align to TRBD1. Per germline, CDR1 GTSNPN and CDR2 SVGIG (reference sequence). V was pared by 3 bases and J by 12 bases, with 12 bases of the junction left unmatched. The CDR3 has 13 residues.